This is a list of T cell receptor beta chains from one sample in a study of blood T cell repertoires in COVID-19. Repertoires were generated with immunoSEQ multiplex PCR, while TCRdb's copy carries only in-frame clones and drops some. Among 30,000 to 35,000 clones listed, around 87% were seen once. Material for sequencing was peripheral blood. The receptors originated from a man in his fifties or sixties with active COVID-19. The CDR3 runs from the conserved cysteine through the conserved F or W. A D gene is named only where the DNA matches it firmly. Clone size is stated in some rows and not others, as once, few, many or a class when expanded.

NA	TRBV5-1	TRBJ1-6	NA	TGCGCCAGCAGCTTGGACAGTGCCTATTCACCCCTCCACTTT	CASSLDSAYSPLHF
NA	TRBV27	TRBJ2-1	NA	TGTGCCGCCGGCAATGAGCAGTTCTTC	CAAGNEQFF
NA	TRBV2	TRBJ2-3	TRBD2	TGTGCCAGCAGTGAAGCTGGCGGGGGGGCCTCGACAGATACGCAGTATTTT	CASSEAGGGASTDTQYF
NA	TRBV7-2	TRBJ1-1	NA	TGTGCCAGCAGCTGGGGCTGGAACACTGAAGCTTTCTTT	CASSWGWNTEAFF
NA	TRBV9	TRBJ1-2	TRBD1	TGTGCCAGCAGTTCTGGGACAGGGGCGGCGGCCTATGGCTACACCTTC	CASSSGTGAAAYGYTF
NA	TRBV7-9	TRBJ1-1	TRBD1	TGTGCCAGCAGCGACGGGACAGGGGGCGTGAACACTGAAGCTTTCTTT	CASSDGTGGVNTEAFF
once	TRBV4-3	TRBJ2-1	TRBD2	TGCGCCAGCAGCCCCTCGGGAGCGGGGGTCGGCAATGAGCAGTTCTTC	CASSPSGAGVGNEQFF
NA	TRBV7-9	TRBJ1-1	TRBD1	TGTGCCAGCAGCTCGGGTCACAGGGGAGTCCACACTGAAGCTTTCTTT	CASSSGHRGVHTEAFF
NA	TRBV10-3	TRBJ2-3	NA	TGTGCCATCGGGGGACCGGAGGGTACGCAGTATTTT	CAIGGPEGTQYF
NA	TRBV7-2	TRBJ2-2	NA	TGTGCCAGCAGCTTAGCGTTAGGGGATACCGGGGAGCTGTTTTTT	CASSLALGDTGELFF
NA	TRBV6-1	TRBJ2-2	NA	TGTGCCAGCAGTGAATATGCGGGGGAGCTGTTTTTT	CASSEYAGELFF
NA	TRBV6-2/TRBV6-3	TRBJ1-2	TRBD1	TGTGCCAGCAGTTACCCGGGACAGGTCTATGGCTACACCTTC	CASSYPGQVYGYTF
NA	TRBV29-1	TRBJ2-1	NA	TGCAGCGTTGTGAACAGAAACTACAATGAGCAGTTCTTC	CSVVNRNYNEQFF
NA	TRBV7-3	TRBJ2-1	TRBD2	TGTGCCAGCAGCTTACTAGCGGGAGGTAATGAGCAGTTCTTC	CASSLLAGGNEQFF
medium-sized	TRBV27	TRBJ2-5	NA	TGTGCCAGCAGTCCCGGGAGCCCCCAAGAGACCCAGTACTTC	CASSPGSPQETQYF
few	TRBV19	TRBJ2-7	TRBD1	TGTGCCAGTAGCCCGGGACAGGGGGATTTCTACGAGCAGTACTTC	CASSPGQGDFYEQYF
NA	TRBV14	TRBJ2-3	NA	TGTGCCAGCAGCCAAGTCGGAGGCGGACCTCAAGATACGCAGTATTTT	CASSQVGGGPQDTQYF
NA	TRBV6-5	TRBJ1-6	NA	TGTGCCAGCAGACCGCGACAGTCACCCCTCCACTTT	CASRPRQSPLHF
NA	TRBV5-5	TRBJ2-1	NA	TGTGCCAGCAGCTTGGTTTTAGTCTACAATGAGCAGTTCTTC	CASSLVLVYNEQFF
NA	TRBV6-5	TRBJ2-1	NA	TGTGCCAGCCGAGGTCCGGGGAGCTCCTACAATGAGCAGTTCTTC	CASRGPGSSYNEQFF
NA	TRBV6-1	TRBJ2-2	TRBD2	TGTGCCAGCAGTGAAGCGGGACTAATCTCAACCGGGGAGCTGTTTTTT	CASSEAGLISTGELFF
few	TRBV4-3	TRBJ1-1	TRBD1	TGCGCCAGCGGCCAAATTAACAGGGGAGAAGCTTTCTTT	CASGQINRGEAFF
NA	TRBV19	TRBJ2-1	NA	TGTGCCAGGAGAAGCGGGTTCAGACAGTTCTTC	CARRSGFRQFF
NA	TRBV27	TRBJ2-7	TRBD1	TGTGCCAGCAGCTTTGGTGGGGTGGACAGGGGGAACTACGAGCAGTACTTC	CASSFGGVDRGNYEQYF
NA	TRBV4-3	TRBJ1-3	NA	TGCGCCAGCAGCCAAGGGCTCAACTCTGGAAACACCATATATTTT	CASSQGLNSGNTIYF
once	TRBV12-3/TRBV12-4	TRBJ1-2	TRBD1	TGTGCCAGCAGACCGACAGGGGGCAATGGCTACACCTTC	CASRPTGGNGYTF
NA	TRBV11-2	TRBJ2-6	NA	TGTGCCAGCAGCTTACTTCGAGACAGCGACTCTGGGGCCAACGTCCTGACTTTC	CASSLLRDSDSGANVLTF
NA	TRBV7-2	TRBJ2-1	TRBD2	TGTGCCAGCAGCTTAGGTAGCGGGCCATACAATGAGCAGTTCTTC	CASSLGSGPYNEQFF